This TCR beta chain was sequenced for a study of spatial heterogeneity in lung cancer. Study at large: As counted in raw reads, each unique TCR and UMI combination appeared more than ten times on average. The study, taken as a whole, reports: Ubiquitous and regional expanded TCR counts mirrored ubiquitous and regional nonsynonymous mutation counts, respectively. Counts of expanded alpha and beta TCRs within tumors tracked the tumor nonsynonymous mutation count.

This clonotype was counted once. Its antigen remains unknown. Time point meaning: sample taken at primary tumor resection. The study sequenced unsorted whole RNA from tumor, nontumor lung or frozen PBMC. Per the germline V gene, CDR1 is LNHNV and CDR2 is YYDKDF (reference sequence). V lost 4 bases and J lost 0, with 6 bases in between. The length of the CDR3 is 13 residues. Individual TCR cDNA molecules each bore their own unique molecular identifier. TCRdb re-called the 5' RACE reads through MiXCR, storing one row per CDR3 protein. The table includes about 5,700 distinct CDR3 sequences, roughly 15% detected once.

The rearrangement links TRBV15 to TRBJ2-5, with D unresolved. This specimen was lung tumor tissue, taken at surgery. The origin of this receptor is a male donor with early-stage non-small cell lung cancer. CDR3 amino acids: CATSTPNQETQYF. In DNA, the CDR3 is TGTGCCACCAGCACCCCGAACCAAGAGACCCAGTACTTC.